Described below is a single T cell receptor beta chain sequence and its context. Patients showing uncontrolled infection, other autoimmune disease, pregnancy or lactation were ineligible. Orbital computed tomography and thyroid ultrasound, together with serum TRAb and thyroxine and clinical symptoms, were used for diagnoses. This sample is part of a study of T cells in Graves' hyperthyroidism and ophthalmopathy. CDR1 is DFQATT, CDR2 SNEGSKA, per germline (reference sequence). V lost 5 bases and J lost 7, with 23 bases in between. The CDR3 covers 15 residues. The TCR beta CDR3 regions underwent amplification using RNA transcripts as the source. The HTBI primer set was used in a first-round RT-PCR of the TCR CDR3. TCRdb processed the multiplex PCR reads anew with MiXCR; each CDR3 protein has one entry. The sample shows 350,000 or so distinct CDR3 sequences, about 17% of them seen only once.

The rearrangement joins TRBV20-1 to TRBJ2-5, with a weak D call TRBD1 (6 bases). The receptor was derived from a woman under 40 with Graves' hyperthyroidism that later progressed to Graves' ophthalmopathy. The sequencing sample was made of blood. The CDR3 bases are TGCAGTGCTGGCCCTGGGGCAGGGGCTGTGGGGACCCAGTACTTC. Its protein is CSAGPGAGAVGTQYF.